This T cell receptor (beta chain) was recorded in a study of identical twins. A universal primer site was created by template switching, with the cDNA bearing unique molecular identifiers. TCRdb re-analysed the 5' RACE reads in MiXCR, keeping a single row per CDR3 protein. The sample holds about 720,000 distinct CDR3 sequences, around 8.3% seen once. V was clipped by 5 bases and J by 2 bases, with 14 bases between them. Germline CDR1 reads SGHAT; CDR2 reads FQNNGV. The CDR3 has 15 residues. The sample was also reused in another study, on yellow fever vaccine responses in identical twins.

The sample consisted of PBMCs. The sequence was collected from a woman younger than 30 in good health. V usage is TRBV11-2 and J usage is TRBJ2-3; maybe TRBD2 (7 bases). The CDR3 nucleotides read TGTGCCAGCAGCAGATACGGGGGGCTCACAGATACGCAGTATTTT. Translation: CASSRYGGLTDTQYF.